Below, 22 T cell receptor beta chains from the same sample are listed, as sequenced in a study of T cell changes during pregnancy in multiple sclerosis (dated by TCRdb to about 2019). Library creation used the immunoSEQ multiplex PCR assay. What TCRdb holds here is the immuneACCESS table cut down to in-frame rearrangements. Part of the clones is not present; checked against another copy, under half of the missing clones reflect an unresolved V gene, and the others are unexplained. This sample is represented by under 30,000 clones; around nine tenths of them were singletons. Together, the top ten hold about 3.3% of the sample. The sample consisted of CD4+ T cells from peripheral blood mononuclear cells, taken in the first trimester of pregnancy. The receptors derive from a female donor in good health, enrolled as a control in a pregnancy study.

CDR3 region: CATTGALNTEAFF. Written as DNA, the CDR3 is TGTGCCACTACAGGGGCCTTGAACACTGAAGCTTTCTTT. This chain links TRBV10-3 with TRBJ1-1, with 7 bases that match TRBD1. The CDR3 has 13 amino acids. V trimming: 10 bases; J trimming: 0 bases; junction bases outside the gene matches: 5. Germline V gene sequence: CDR1 ENHRY, CDR2 SYGVKD.

This sequence joins TRBV7-2 and TRBJ1-5; D unclear. Trimming removed 5 bases from V and 0 bases from J, with 8 bases in between. The CDR3 length is 14 residues. The V gene's germline CDR1 is SGHTA and CDR2 FQGNSA. The CDR3 region is CASSQVDSNQPQHF. The CDR3 nucleotides read TGTGCCAGCAGCCAGGTCGATAGCAATCAGCCCCAGCATTTT.

The J gene is TRBJ2-5, the V gene TRBV5-4; no reliable D call. Germline V CDR1 and CDR2: SGHNT, YYREEE (reference sequence). Trimming stripped 1 base from V and 1 base from J, with 5 bases between. This CDR3 has 13 amino acids. CDR3 protein: CASSLNSQETQYF. DNA for the CDR3: TGTGCCAGCAGCTTGAACAGCCAAGAGACCCAGTACTTC.

The sample holds a few counts of this clone. This chain connects TRBV2 to TRBJ2-5, with D unresolved. Germline V gene data show CDR1 as SNHLY and CDR2 as FYNNEI. Deletions cut 1 base from V and 4 bases from J, with 13 bases between. CDR3 length: 15 amino acids. The CDR3 bases are TGTGCCAGCAGTGAAGATACCACCTCGGGAGAGACCCAGTACTTC. Protein: CASSEDTTSGETQYF.

The rearrangement links TRBV7-9 to TRBJ1-1; D might be TRBD1 (6 bases). The CDR3 is 12 amino acids. Germline V gene sequence: CDR1 SEHNR, CDR2 FQNEAQ (reference sequence). Trimming removed 3 bases from V and 7 bases from J, with 9 bases in between. The CDR3 loop reads CASSLGAGEAFF. The CDR3 nucleotides read TGTGCCAGCAGCTTGGGGGCAGGTGAAGCTTTCTTT.

The chain recombines TRBV4-2 with TRBJ2-1, with 9 bases lining up with TRBD1. The germline V gene encodes CDR1 LGHNA and CDR2 YNFKEQ. The CDR3 contains 20 residues. Unmatched junction bases numbered 19, after V lost 1 base and J lost 6 bases. CDR3 in amino acids: CASSQVGLGQGTLRGNEQFF. The CDR3 nucleotides are TGTGCCAGCAGCCAAGTAGGGCTGGGACAGGGAACGCTTCGGGGCAATGAGCAGTTCTTC.

The V gene is TRBV27, the J gene TRBJ2-5, with a weak D call TRBD2 (6 bases). CDR3 length: 15 amino acids. V was pared by 3 bases and J by 5 bases, with 16 bases between. Germline V gene lookup returns CDR1 MNHEY and CDR2 SMNVEV (reference sequence). The CDR3 sequence is CASSFYAGREETQYF. The DNA of the CDR3 is TGTGCCAGCAGTTTTTACGCGGGAAGGGAGGAGACCCAGTACTTC.

CDR3 bases: TGTGCCAGCAGCACATCCGGGACAGAGAGCGGGGAGCTGTTTTTT. Translation: CASSTSGTESGELFF. The V and J genes are TRBV28 and TRBJ2-2; 7 bases fit TRBD1. This CDR3 is 15 amino acids long. J was trimmed by 7 bases and V by 6 bases; bases with no gene match: 11. Per the germline V gene, CDR1 is MDHEN and CDR2 is SYDVKM.

V is TRBV4-3 and J is TRBJ1-2; 10 nucleotides line up with TRBD1. This CDR3 is built from 18 residues. Germline V gene lookup returns CDR1 LGHNA and CDR2 YSLEER. V lost 0 bases to trimming and J lost 5 bases; unmatched junction nucleotides: 12. In nucleotides, the CDR3 is TGCGCCAGCAGCCAAGATGCGGCCAGAGGGGGACAGGGGTATGGCTACACCTTC. Residues: CASSQDAARGGQGYGYTF.

The rearrangement links TRBV2 to TRBJ1-1; 8 bases match TRBD1. The CDR3 is made up of 13 amino acids. J gave up 2 bases and V 6 bases, and 2 bases lay outside the gene matches. Germline V gene data show CDR1 as SNHLY and CDR2 as FYNNEI. DNA of the CDR3: TGTGCCAGCAGGGGACAGGTCAACACTGAAGCTTTCTTT. Translated: CASRGQVNTEAFF.

This clone appeared a single time. The V gene is TRBV7-2, the J gene TRBJ1-2; D is uncertain. V lost 1 base, J lost 4 bases, and 10 bases lay in between. Germline lookup yields CDR1 SGHTA and CDR2 FQGNSA. The CDR3 spans 14 residues. The CDR3 nucleotides are TGTGCCAGCAGCTTAGGAGGAGAAATCTATGGCTACACCTTC. Translated, it gives CASSLGGEIYGYTF.

This clone turned up a few times. V is TRBV11-2 and J is TRBJ2-5, with TRBD2 matching 14 bases. This CDR3 contains 18 residues. Looked up from germline, CDR1 is SGHAT and CDR2 is FQNNGV. After removal of 1 base from V and 2 bases from J, the junction contained 6 bases not matched to a gene. The CDR3 nucleotides are TGTGCCAGCAGCTTAGCTCCCGGGACTAGCGGGAGTCAAGAGACCCAGTACTTC. Translating gives CASSLAPGTSGSQETQYF.

The rearrangement links TRBV28 to TRBJ2-5; TRBD2 aligns across 10 bases. The CDR3 spans 17 residues. Looked up from germline, CDR1 is MDHEN and CDR2 is SYDVKM. V shed 5 bases and J 3 bases; nucleotides not matched to a gene: 12. CDR3 in amino acids: CASSHRLEAGGKETQYF. Written as DNA, the CDR3 is TGTGCCAGCAGTCACCGTTTAGAAGCGGGGGGGAAAGAGACCCAGTACTTC.

CDR3 amino acids: CASSLDGTSGRGWNEQFF. The CDR3 coding sequence is TGTGCCAGCAGCTTGGACGGGACTAGCGGGAGGGGGTGGAATGAGCAGTTCTTC. This chain uses TRBV5-4 with TRBJ2-1; 16 bases line up with TRBD2. CDR1 is SGHNT, CDR2 YYREEE, per germline (reference sequence). V lost 0 bases to trimming and J lost 7 bases; unmatched junction nucleotides: 7. The length of the CDR3 is 18 residues. The full variable domain, in which reference TRBV5-4 and TRBJ2-1 provide the parts outside the CDR3, is ETGVTQSPTHLIKTRGQQVTLRCSSQSGHNTVSWYQQALGQGPQFIFQYYREEENGRGNFPPRFSGLQFPNYSSELNVNALELDDSALYLCASSLDGTSGRGWNEQFFGPGTRLTVL.

The J gene is TRBJ2-7, the V gene TRBV27; 8 nucleotides match TRBD2. This CDR3 is 14 amino acids long. The J segment lost 5 bases and the V segment lost 3 bases, leaving 6 bases of the junction unmatched. Germline loops: CDR1 MNHEY, CDR2 SMNVEV (reference sequence). CDR3 in amino acids: CASSFFGRGDEQYF. The CDR3 nucleotides read TGTGCCAGCAGTTTCTTCGGGAGGGGGGACGAGCAGTACTTC.

V usage is TRBV6-6 and J usage is TRBJ1-5; D is perhaps TRBD1 (6 bases). Trimming pared 5 bases from V and 3 bases from J, leaving 11 bases between. Germline V gene data show CDR1 as MNHNY and CDR2 as SVGAGI (reference sequence). The CDR3 spans 14 residues. This chain's CDR3 is CASSGYRANQPQHF. The CDR3 DNA sequence: TGTGCCAGCAGTGGGTACAGGGCCAATCAGCCCCAGCATTTT.

The table lists this clone with a count of one. The chain carries TRBV28 and TRBJ2-7; TRBD2 matches 9 bases. Germline CDR1 reads MDHEN; CDR2 reads SYDVKM. There are 16 residues in the CDR3. Germline trimming cut 2 bases from V and 2 bases from J; bases unmatched to any gene: 7. CDR3 DNA sequence: TGTGCCAGCAGTTTAACTAGCGGGTCTGGCGCCTACGAGCAGTACTTC. This encodes CASSLTSGSGAYEQYF.

The chain combines TRBV5-8 with TRBJ1-1, with a weak D call TRBD1 (5 bases). Germline lookup yields CDR1 SGHTS and CDR2 YDEGEE. Trimming stripped 0 bases from V and 7 bases from J, with 16 bases between. This CDR3 contains 15 residues. The CDR3 DNA reads TGTGCCAGCAGCTTGGCCGGAAGGGGTTTGGGTGAAGCTTTCTTT. Translated: CASSLAGRGLGEAFF.

The chain joins TRBV5-1 to TRBJ2-1, with 13 bases identical to TRBD2. Germline CDR1 SGHRS, CDR2 YFSETQ. The V and J ends lost 4 bases and 4 bases, in that order; junction bases with no gene match: 8. The CDR3 is made up of 17 amino acids. CDR3 region: CASSITSGGAGYNEQFF. The DNA for the CDR3 is TGCGCCAGCAGCATTACTAGCGGGGGGGCCGGTTACAATGAGCAGTTCTTC.

V gene TRBV7-2 combines with J gene TRBJ1-1; 7 bases are shared with TRBD1. Looked up from germline, CDR1 is SGHTA and CDR2 is FQGNSA. Germline trimming cut 1 base from V and 1 base from J; bases unmatched to any gene: 9. The CDR3 loop spans 17 amino acids. The CDR3 region has the DNA TGTGCCAGCAGCTTAGGGGGACAGTCATTGGGGAACACTGAAGCTTTCTTT. Protein: CASSLGGQSLGNTEAFF.

The V and J genes are TRBV7-2 and TRBJ2-3, with 8 bases lining up with TRBD2. The CDR3 length is 17 residues. CDR1 and CDR2 (germline): SGHTA, FQGNSA. Germline trimming cut 1 base from V and 0 bases from J; bases unmatched to any gene: 6. The CDR3 loop is CASSLVLAGTSTDTQYF. The CDR3 DNA sequence: TGTGCCAGCAGCTTAGTTTTAGCGGGGACGAGCACAGATACGCAGTATTTT.

This rearrangement joins TRBV5-1 to TRBJ1-4; D call uncertain. Germline lookup yields CDR1 SGHRS and CDR2 YFSETQ. The CDR3 runs to 14 residues. V lost 0 bases and J lost 2, with 5 bases in between. CDR3 DNA: TGCGCCAGCAGCTTGGAACAGACTAATGAAAAACTGTTTTTT. Residues: CASSLEQTNEKLFF.